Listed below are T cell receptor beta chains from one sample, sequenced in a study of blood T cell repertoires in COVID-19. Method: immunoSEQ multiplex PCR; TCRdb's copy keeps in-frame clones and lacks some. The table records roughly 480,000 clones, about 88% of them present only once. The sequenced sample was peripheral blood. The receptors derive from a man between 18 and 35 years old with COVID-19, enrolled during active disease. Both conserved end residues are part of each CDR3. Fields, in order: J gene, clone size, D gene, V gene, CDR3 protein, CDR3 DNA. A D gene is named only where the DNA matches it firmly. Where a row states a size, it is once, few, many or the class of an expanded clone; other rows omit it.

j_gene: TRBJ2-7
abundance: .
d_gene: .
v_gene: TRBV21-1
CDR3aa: CASSKSREGSGQLSYEQYF
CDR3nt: TGTGCCAGCAGCAAAAGTAGGGAGGGGAGCGGCCAACTCTCCTACGAGCAGTACTTC

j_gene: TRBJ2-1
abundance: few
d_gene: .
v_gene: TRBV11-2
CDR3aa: CASSLGQRVHNEQFF
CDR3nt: TGTGCCAGCAGCTTGGGACAGCGGGTACACAATGAGCAGTTCTTC

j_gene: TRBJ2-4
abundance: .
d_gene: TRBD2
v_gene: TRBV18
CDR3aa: CASSPTGTSGGSKNIQYF
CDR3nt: TGTGCCAGCTCACCAACTGGGACTAGCGGGGGCTCAAAAAACATTCAGTACTTC

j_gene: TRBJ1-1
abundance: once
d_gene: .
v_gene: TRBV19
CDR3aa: CASSQWTQTEAFF
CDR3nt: TGTGCCAGTAGTCAATGGACACAGACTGAAGCTTTCTTT

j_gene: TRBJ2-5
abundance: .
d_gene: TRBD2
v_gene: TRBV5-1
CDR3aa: CASSLALAGEALQETQYF
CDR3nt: TGCGCCAGCAGCTTGGCCCTAGCGGGAGAAGCACTTCAAGAGACCCAGTACTTC

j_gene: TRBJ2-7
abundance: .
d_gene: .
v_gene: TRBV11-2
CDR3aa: CASSSEASSYEQYF
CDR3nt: TGTGCCAGCAGCTCAGAAGCGAGCTCCTACGAGCAGTACTTC

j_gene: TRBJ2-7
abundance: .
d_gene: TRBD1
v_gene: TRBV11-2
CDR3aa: CASSLARGTGVEQYF
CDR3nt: TGTGCCAGCAGCTTAGCGAGAGGAACAGGGGTCGAGCAGTACTTC

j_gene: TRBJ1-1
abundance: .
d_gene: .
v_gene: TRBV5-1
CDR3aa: CASKGRPGVNTEAFF
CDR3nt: TGCGCCAGCAAGGGGAGACCAGGGGTGAACACTGAAGCTTTCTTT

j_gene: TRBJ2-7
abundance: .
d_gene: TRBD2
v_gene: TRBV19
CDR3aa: CASSTWTSGSSYEQYF
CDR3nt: TGTGCCAGTAGTACCTGGACTAGCGGGAGCTCCTACGAGCAGTACTTC

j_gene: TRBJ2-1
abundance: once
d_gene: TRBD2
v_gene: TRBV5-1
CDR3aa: CASRTSGYNEQFF
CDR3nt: TGCGCCAGCAGGACTAGCGGTTACAATGAGCAGTTCTTC

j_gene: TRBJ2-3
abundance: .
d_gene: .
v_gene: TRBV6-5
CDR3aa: CASSPRTDPDTQYF
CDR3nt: TGTGCCAGCAGTCCTCGGACAGACCCAGATACGCAGTATTTT

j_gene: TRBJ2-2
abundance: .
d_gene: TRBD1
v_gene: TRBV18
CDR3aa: CASSPRTGGLNTGELFF
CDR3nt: TGTGCCAGCTCACCGCGGACAGGGGGGTTGAACACCGGGGAGCTGTTTTTT

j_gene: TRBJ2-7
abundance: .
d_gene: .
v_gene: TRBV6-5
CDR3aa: CASRRTKGYEQYF
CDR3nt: TGTGCCAGCAGACGTACTAAAGGCTACGAGCAGTACTTC

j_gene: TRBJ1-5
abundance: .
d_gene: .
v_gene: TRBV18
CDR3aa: CASSPQGRYSNQPQHF
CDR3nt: TGTGCCAGCTCACCACAGGGGCGATATAGCAATCAGCCCCAGCATTTT

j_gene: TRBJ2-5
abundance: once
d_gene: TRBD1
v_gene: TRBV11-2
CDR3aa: CASSEDRGETQYF
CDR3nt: TGTGCCAGCAGCGAGGACAGGGGAGAGACCCAGTACTTC

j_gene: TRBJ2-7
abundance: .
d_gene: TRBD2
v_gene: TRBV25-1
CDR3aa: CASGRGGKDEQYF
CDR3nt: TGTGCCAGCGGGCGGGGGGGCAAGGACGAGCAGTACTTC

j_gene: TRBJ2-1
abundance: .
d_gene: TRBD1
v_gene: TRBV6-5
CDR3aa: CASRPDRGPYNEQFF
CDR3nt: TGTGCCAGCAGGCCCGACAGGGGTCCCTACAATGAGCAGTTCTTC

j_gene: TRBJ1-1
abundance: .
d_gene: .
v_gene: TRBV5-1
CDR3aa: CASSLIGAHEAFF
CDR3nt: TGCGCCAGCAGCTTGATTGGGGCCCATGAAGCTTTCTTT

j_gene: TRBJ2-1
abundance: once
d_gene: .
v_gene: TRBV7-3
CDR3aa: CASSLSGSPSYNEQFF
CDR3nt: TGTGCCAGCAGCCTAAGCGGTTCCCCCTCCTACAATGAGCAGTTCTTC

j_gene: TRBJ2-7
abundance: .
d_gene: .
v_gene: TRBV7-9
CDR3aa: CASSQTGIIHEQYF
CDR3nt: TGTGCCAGCAGTCAAACAGGGATTATCCACGAGCAGTACTTC

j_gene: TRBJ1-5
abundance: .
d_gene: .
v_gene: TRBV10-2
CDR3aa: CASSEFGVNLRHGRGQPQHF
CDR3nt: TGCGCCAGCAGTGAGTTTGGTGTCAACCTTAGACATGGTAGGGGTCAGCCCCAGCATTTT